The TCR beta chain under discussion was sequenced for a study of response to subunit inactivated influenza vaccine. Each CDR3 protein gets one entry after TCRdb re-called the RT-PCR reads with MiXCR. The table lists roughly 550,000 distinct CDR3 sequences, less than 25% of them singletons, with 2.5% to 3.5% in the top ten. This CDR3 comprises 13 residues. Germline lookup yields CDR1 ENHRY and CDR2 SYGVKD. V was pared by 2 bases and J by 8 bases, with 11 bases between. The data were also submitted as part of a second study, on T cells expressing NK-cell markers. From that report: Beta-chain TCR cDNA was generated via 5'RACE template switching with UMIs. Eight donors were sequenced, of whom seven were HCMV-seropositive, while the remaining one was HCMV-seronegative.

This chain links TRBV10-3 with TRBJ2-3; D gene uncertain. The TCR sequence derives from a man aged 45 to 65 who received an inactivated influenza vaccine. The specimen comprised CD4+ T cells sorted from PBMCs, sampled 11 to 12 days after vaccination. CDR3 in amino acids: CAISESTTTTQYF. The CDR3 DNA follows: TGTGCCATCAGTGAGAGCACTACCACTACGCAGTATTTT.